The clone carrying this T cell receptor (beta chain) has just a few counts. CDR3 length: 15 residues. In germline, CDR1 is LNHDA, CDR2 SQIVND (reference sequence). V was clipped by 3 bases and J by 0 bases, with 11 bases between them. PCR was performed using 60 Vbeta and 13 Jbeta primers. The method was immunoSEQ multiplex PCR; TCRdb's version includes in-frame clones alone and lacks a portion of them. The data show roughly 120,000 clones, around 9% seen once. This specimen comes from a study of cytomegalovirus exposure and HLA in healthy donors. The sequenced sample consisted of PBMCs. The rearrangement uses TRBV19 and TRBJ1-1; maybe TRBD1 (5 bases). The clonotype was recovered from a man aged 40-49 years in good health and CMV-seronegative. DNA of the CDR3: TGTGCCAGTAGTATTGAGGCAGGGTTGAACACTGAAGCTTTCTTT. This gives the protein CASSIEAGLNTEAFF.